The clone carrying this TCR beta chain appeared many times. Its matching antigen is unknown. This specimen comes from a study of T cells after yellow fever vaccination. The authors made TCR cDNA by 5'RACE template switching, adding a universal primer site and UMIs. TCRdb called the 5' RACE reads again in MiXCR, with one record for every CDR3 protein. There are around 300,000 distinct CDR3 sequences in the sample; approximately 13% occur only once, and around 0.49% lies in the top ten. Findings and limits, study-wide: Detected again after the booster were most primary-vaccination clones, at 95% to 98% CD4 and 88% CD8.

The sample consisted of CD4+ T cells sorted from PBMCs, taken 45 days after the yellow fever booster vaccination. The receptor's source is a man aged 25-40 years who received the YFV17D yellow fever vaccine.

In DNA, the CDR3 is TGTGCCAGCAGCCGTCGGACTGGAAGCTCCTACAATGAGCAGTTCTTC. Its protein product is CASSRRTGSSYNEQFF. The chain combines TRBV7-2 with TRBJ2-1; D may be TRBD2 (5 bases). The CDR3 sequence is 16 residues long. Germline CDR1 reads SGHTA; CDR2 reads FQGNSA. Trimming took 5 bases from V and 0 from J, leaving 14 bases between them.